These 8 T cell receptor beta chains were all obtained from the same sample, sequenced in a study of T cell responses to AZD1222 COVID-19 vaccine listed by TCRdb under 2021. Libraries were constructed by the immunoSEQ multiplex PCR assay. TCRdb provides this immuneACCESS table in a form limited to in-frame rearrangements. Some clones are lacking; in checked studies, under half of them reflect an unresolved V gene, and why the rest are absent is not known. Within this sample are fewer than 200,000 clones, with more than 90% of them counted one time only. Less than 3% of the sample is held by the ten biggest clonotypes. In light of the paper, this sample's time point label describes: baseline before first vaccination. The sample in question was peripheral blood, obtained on day 0 of AZD1222 vaccination. Receptor source: an adult in good health.

The chain employs TRBV20-1 and TRBJ2-7; a possible D gene is TRBD2 (5 bases). CDR3 length: 11 amino acids. Germline lookup yields CDR1 DFQATT and CDR2 SNEGSKA (reference sequence). The CDR3 loop is CIPGGGDEQYF. DNA of the CDR3: TGCATTCCGGGTGGAGGCGACGAGCAGTACTTC.

The chain combines TRBV7-9 with TRBJ1-4; D unresolved. The germline V gene has CDR1 SEHNR and CDR2 FQNEAQ (reference sequence). The V end lost 4 bases, the J end lost 4 bases, and 13 bases lay between the germline ends. This CDR3 spans 15 amino acids. This chain's CDR3 is CASSSDGEYNEKLFF. In nucleotides, the CDR3 is TGTGCCAGCAGCTCCGACGGAGAATATAATGAAAAACTGTTTTTT.

V gene TRBV18 combines with J gene TRBJ2-1; the D gene is possibly TRBD2 (5 bases). The CDR3 has 16 amino acids. Germline loops: CDR1 KGHSH, CDR2 LQKENI. Trimming pared 6 bases from V and 4 bases from J, leaving 19 bases between. The CDR3 coding sequence is TGTGCCAGCTCTCGGGTCCGGGAAACAGTATACAATGAGCAGTTCTTC. It translates to CASSRVRETVYNEQFF.

V usage is TRBV2 and J usage is TRBJ1-4, with a weak D call TRBD1 (6 bases). CDR3 length equals 14 residues. CDR1 and CDR2 from the germline V gene are SNHLY and FYNNEI. Trimming pared 4 bases from V and 5 bases from J, leaving 11 bases between. The CDR3 DNA reads as TGTGCCAGCAGTGTAAGGACAGCGAATGAAAAACTGTTTTTT. This gives the protein CASSVRTANEKLFF.

This clone was observed a few times. The genes are TRBV6-5 and TRBJ1-5, with a tentative D call TRBD1 (6 bases). The CDR3 runs to 13 residues. V lost 8 bases to trimming and J lost 1 base, with 9 bases between them. Germline loops: CDR1 MNHEY, CDR2 SVGAGI. The CDR3 DNA reads as TGTGCCAGCCAGGGGAGAAGCAATCAGCCCCAGCATTTT. This gives the protein CASQGRSNQPQHF.

V and J are TRBV3-1 (or the pseudogene TRBV3-2) and TRBJ2-1; TRBD2 aligns across 7 bases. V dropped 4 bases and J dropped 8; count of bases not matched to a gene: 8. From germline, CDR1 is LGHDT and CDR2 YNNKEL (reference sequence). This CDR3 is 14 amino acids long. The CDR3 DNA reads TGTGCCAGCAGCCCCCCGAGCGGGAACTATGAGCAGTTCTTC. As protein: CASSPPSGNYEQFF.

The CDR3 loop is CASSQVKGNTEAFF. The CDR3, as DNA: TGTGCCAGCAGCCAAGTTAAGGGGAACACTGAAGCTTTCTTT. This chain uses TRBV14 with TRBJ1-1; the D is unclear. Trimming left V 1 base short and J 1 base short, with 7 bases between. CDR3 length: 14 residues. Germline loops: CDR1 SGHDN, CDR2 FVKESK.

The rearrangement joins TRBV18 to TRBJ1-6; tentatively, D is TRBD1 (6 bases). Trimming pared 2 bases from V and 9 bases from J, leaving 14 bases between. Germline CDR1 and CDR2: KGHSH and LQKENI. The CDR3 runs to 15 residues. The CDR3 DNA sequence: TGTGCCAGCTCACCATCAGAGGGGGTAGTTTCACCCCTCCACTTT. Translated, it gives CASSPSEGVVSPLHF.